Shown below are 9 T cell receptor beta chains from a single sample sequenced in a study of blood T cell repertoires in COVID-19. Sequencing was performed with immunoSEQ multiplex PCR; in TCRdb, only in-frame clones are kept and a portion is missing. The data hold under 300,000 clones, with approximately 82% observed a single time. The sequencing input was peripheral blood. The origin of the receptors is a woman aged 18-29 years with acute or convalescent COVID-19.

The V gene is TRBV6-5, the J gene TRBJ1-2; 8 bases fit TRBD1. The CDR3 is 13 amino acids. The germline gives CDR1 MNHEY, CDR2 SVGAGI. V lost 6 bases to trimming and J lost 7 bases; unmatched junction nucleotides: 7. The CDR3 sequence is CASRPTGEFGYTF. Written as DNA, the CDR3 is TGTGCCAGCAGGCCGACAGGGGAATTTGGCTACACCTTC.

A single count supports this clone. CDR3 in amino acids: CASSQDDEAGVPNYGYTF. The CDR3 nucleotides read TGTGCCAGCAGCCAAGATGATGAAGCAGGGGTTCCTAACTATGGCTACACCTTC. The chain couples TRBV14 to TRBJ1-2, with D possibly being TRBD1 (6 bases). CDR3 length equals 18 residues. Trimming left V 0 bases short and J 0 bases short, with 17 bases between. In germline, CDR1 is SGHDN, CDR2 FVKESK. The full variable domain, in which reference TRBV14 and TRBJ1-2 provide the parts outside the CDR3, is EAGVTQFPSHSVIEKGQTVTLRCDPISGHDNLYWYRRVMGKEIKFLLHFVKESKQDESGMPNNRFLAERTGGTYSTLKVQPAELEDSGVYFCASSQDDEAGVPNYGYTFGSGTRLTVV.

Here the CDR3 reads CASSLDSPPISGANVLTF. CDR3 DNA sequence: TGTGCCAGCAGTCTGGACAGCCCCCCAATCTCTGGGGCCAACGTCCTGACTTTC. The chain recombines TRBV6-6 with TRBJ2-6, with D tentatively TRBD1 (6 bases). Between the trimmed V and J ends, which lost 5 bases and 0 bases, there was a span of 17 bases. This CDR3 has 18 amino acids. Per germline, CDR1 MNHNY and CDR2 SVGAGI (reference sequence).

The V gene is TRBV28, the J gene TRBJ2-3; 14 bases map to TRBD2. This CDR3 contains 14 residues. The ends lost 5 bases at V and 13 bases at J; junction bases unmatched: 8. Germline CDR1 and CDR2: MDHEN and SYDVKM. CDR3 residues: CASSLTSGRAGEYF. CDR3 sequence (DNA): TGTGCCAGCAGTCTGACTAGCGGGAGGGCGGGGGAGTATTTT.

This clone was recorded at least ten times. This sequence joins TRBV7-8 and TRBJ1-5; 8 nucleotides agree with TRBD1. V dropped 3 bases and J dropped 0; count of bases not matched to a gene: 7. Germline V gene lookup returns CDR1 SGHVS and CDR2 FQNEAQ. The CDR3 extends over 17 amino acids. The CDR3 sequence is CASSFDRGPYSNQPQHF. Here the CDR3 DNA reads TGTGCCAGCAGCTTCGACAGGGGCCCTTATAGCAATCAGCCCCAGCATTTT.

This rearrangement joins TRBV29-1 to TRBJ1-1; 8 nucleotides align to TRBD1. The V and J ends lost 6 bases and 1 base, in that order; junction bases with no gene match: 4. The CDR3 runs 13 residues. Per the germline V gene, CDR1 is SQVTM and CDR2 is ANQGSEA. The CDR3 protein is CSVKTGANTEAFF. The CDR3 DNA reads TGCAGCGTAAAGACAGGGGCGAACACTGAAGCTTTCTTT.

The V and J genes are TRBV9 and TRBJ1-4; the match to TRBD1 covers 7 bases. This CDR3 is built from 15 residues. Germline assignment: CDR1 SGDLS and CDR2 YYNGEE. V shed 2 bases, J shed 5 bases, and the junction held 6 bases outside the gene matches. The CDR3 nucleotides are TGTGCCAGCAGCGTGCTGGGGACAGCAAATGAAAAACTGTTTTTT. As protein: CASSVLGTANEKLFF. Variable domain in full (rest from reference TRBV9 and TRBJ1-4): DSGVTQTPKHLITATGQRVTLRCSPRSGDLSVYWYQQSLDQGLQFLIQYYNGEERAKGNILERFSAQQFPDLHSELNLSSLELGDSALYFCASSVLGTANEKLFFGSGTQLSVL.

The chain employs TRBV4-3 and TRBJ2-1; D not resolved. This CDR3 has 16 residues. Germline loops: CDR1 LGHNA, CDR2 YSLEER. The V end was cut by 6 bases, the J end by 4 bases, with 19 bases between. The DNA for the CDR3 is TGCGCCAGCAGTACCTACGACTCTCCCTTTTACAATGAGCAGTTCTTC. Protein product: CASSTYDSPFYNEQFF.

The chain combines TRBV5-1 with TRBJ1-1; TRBD1 is a possible D gene (5 bases). The germline V and J ends were trimmed by 4 bases and 2 bases, with 9 bases remaining between them. CDR1 SGHRS and CDR2 YFSETQ come from the germline V gene. The CDR3 loop spans 13 amino acids. CDR3 nucleotides: TGCGCCAGCAGCCAAGACAGTAACACTGAAGCTTTCTTT. This encodes CASSQDSNTEAFF.